The T cell receptor beta chain described here comes from a study of blood T cell repertoires in COVID-19. As for the study in general: Acute-phase and convalescent COVID-19 samples originated in the United States, Italy and Spain. PBMCs, B-cell-depleted T cells, or T cells were the source of the cDNA or gDNA that made up the material.

Original processing notes: Reference gene primer amplification yielded estimated nucleated cell counts. TCRdb keeps only in-frame clones here, not all; method: immunoSEQ multiplex PCR. Clone size and V and J calls were adopted from that table, with D and trimming inferred from the DNA. This table holds about 130,000 clones, more than 70% found once. V lost 3 bases to trimming and J lost 0 bases, with 7 bases between them. The germline gives CDR1 SGHRS, CDR2 YFSETQ. The CDR3 is 13 amino acids. This clone was counted once. The sample taken for sequencing was peripheral blood. This TCR was sampled from a man in his fifties with acute or convalescent COVID-19. The rearrangement uses TRBV5-1 and TRBJ2-7; D is ambiguous. CDR3 residues: CASSSTSSYEQYF. CDR3 DNA: TGCGCCAGCAGCTCCACCAGCTCCTACGAGCAGTACTTC.